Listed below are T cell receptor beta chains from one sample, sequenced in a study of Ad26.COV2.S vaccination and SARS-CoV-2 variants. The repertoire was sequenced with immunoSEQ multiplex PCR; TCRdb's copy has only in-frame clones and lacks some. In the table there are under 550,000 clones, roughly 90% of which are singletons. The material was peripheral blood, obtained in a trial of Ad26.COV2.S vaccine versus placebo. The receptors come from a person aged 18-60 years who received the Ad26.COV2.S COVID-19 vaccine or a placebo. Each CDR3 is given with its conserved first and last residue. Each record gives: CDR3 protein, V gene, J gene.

CASSTLRTGNNSPLHF,TRBV19,TRBJ1-6
CASSPPGTGVQKLFF,TRBV11-2,TRBJ1-4
CASSLDGRGRGETQYF,TRBV5-1,TRBJ2-5
CASSLGGNPGTGELFF,TRBV5-1,TRBJ2-2
CASSQEVGGIQETQYF,TRBV4-1,TRBJ2-5
CASRDHGGSAEAFF,TRBV2,TRBJ1-1
CASRTRQVIGEQYF,TRBV6-5,TRBJ2-7
CASSPASHFGYTF,TRBV28,TRBJ1-2
CASSLGPGSQETQYF,TRBV7-2,TRBJ2-5
CSASFGGLGQPQHF,TRBV20-1,TRBJ1-5
CASSNPPGQDNSPLHF,TRBV6-2/TRBV6-3,TRBJ1-6
CAWTPPGLSNQPQHF,TRBV30,TRBJ1-5
CASSYTNTGELFF,TRBV6-5,TRBJ2-2
CASASDWVLSEQYF,TRBV7-9,TRBJ2-7
CASGLGQTGLTEAFF,TRBV12-5,TRBJ1-1
CATSDTNTEAFF,TRBV24-1,TRBJ1-1
CASSYERGDTDTQYF,TRBV11-1,TRBJ2-3
CASSGITYNEQFF,TRBV19,TRBJ2-1
CASSYSDRGPHQPQHF,TRBV6-2/TRBV6-3,TRBJ1-5
CASSESVAGGTDTQYF,TRBV10-1,TRBJ2-3
CASRQGSSDTQYF,TRBV12-3/TRBV12-4,TRBJ2-3
CASSPAEGHNGYTF,TRBV18,TRBJ1-2
CASSLRTSGSYEQYF,TRBV7-8,TRBJ2-7
CASSHLKGRGNGTQYF,TRBV18,TRBJ2-5
CASKFRDRNQPQHF,TRBV2,TRBJ1-5
CASSLAGAYEQYF,TRBV9,TRBJ2-7
CASSLMVSSYEQYF,TRBV5-5,TRBJ2-7
CAWSFGSGAGNTIYF,TRBV30,TRBJ1-3
CASSFRTSTDTQYF,TRBV7-2,TRBJ2-3
CASSSGQPNSGANVLTF,TRBV5-5,TRBJ2-6
CASSLTVGGYEQYF,TRBV7-8,TRBJ2-7
CASSLDGVSGANVLTF,TRBV5-1,TRBJ2-6
CASSLQGPSSTGELFF,TRBV11-3,TRBJ2-2
CSVEDSLWGYGYTF,TRBV29-1,TRBJ1-2
CASSLTLRETQYF,TRBV7-3,TRBJ2-5
CAWSVGYNSPLHF,TRBV30,TRBJ1-6
CASSHRGSTDTQYF,TRBV28,TRBJ2-3
CASSQETGLASGANVLTF,TRBV3-1/TRBV3-2,TRBJ2-6
CASSQDLAGGGVPDTQYF,TRBV4-3,TRBJ2-3
CASSLDRGSYNEQFF,TRBV5-4,TRBJ2-1
CASSAGTAYNEKLFF,TRBV9,TRBJ1-4
CASSPSTFSGDEQYF,TRBV7-2,TRBJ2-7
CASSQVRDPNGYTF,TRBV14,TRBJ1-2
CASSFPPGNNEQFF,TRBV5-6,TRBJ2-1
CASSQVAPAGPGELFF,TRBV3-1/TRBV3-2,TRBJ2-2
CASSLAGGPNQPQHF,TRBV7-2,TRBJ1-5
CASREGVRVSEKLFF,TRBV5-1,TRBJ1-4
CASSDSPQGAQYF,TRBV6-4,TRBJ2-3
CASLKRGQTNQPQHF,TRBV28,TRBJ1-5
CASSFRAGTKNRDTQYF,TRBV3-1/TRBV3-2,TRBJ2-3
CASSPSWSAGVQETQYF,TRBV6-6,TRBJ2-5
CASSEKTGDNGYTF,TRBV6-4,TRBJ1-2
CASSLQSSYNSPLHF,TRBV5-1,TRBJ1-6
CATPRPQAFF,TRBV6-4,TRBJ1-1
CASSPIGGAGETQYF,TRBV7-3,TRBJ2-5